These T cell receptor beta chains were read from a single sample in a study of blood T cells in healthy people across ages. TCRdb reprocessed the 5' RACE reads via MiXCR and lists one record per CDR3 protein. This table holds about 1.8 million distinct CDR3 sequences, roughly 49% found once. The material sequenced was blood. These receptors were collected from a woman between 40 and 50 years old in good health. CDR3s include the opening cysteine and the closing phenylalanine or tryptophan. A D gene is named only where the DNA matches it firmly. Size values are once, few and many counts, or a class for expanded clones, and some rows have none.

>TRBV10-3|TRBJ2-1|.|.
CATSEAGIGNEQFF
TGTGCCACCAGTGAGGCGGGGATCGGCAATGAGCAGTTCTTC
>TRBV12-3/TRBV12-4|TRBJ1-6|.|.
CASRSGGDNSPLHF
TGTGCCAGCAGGTCGGGGGGCGATAATTCACCCCTCCACTTT
>TRBV19|TRBJ1-1|.|TRBD1
CASTQTGGPTEAFF
TGTGCCAGTACCCAGACAGGGGGACCAACTGAAGCTTTCTTT
>TRBV20-1|TRBJ2-3|.|TRBD2
CSARPPQRGVKDTQYF
TGCAGTGCTAGACCCCCCCAGCGGGGGGTCAAAGATACGCAGTATTTT
>TRBV20-1|TRBJ2-3|.|.
CSARDDPVTDTQYF
TGCAGTGCTAGAGATGACCCCGTGACAGATACGCAGTATTTT
>TRBV29-1|TRBJ2-5|.|.
CSGDRGSQETQYF
TGCAGCGGTGATCGGGGGAGCCAAGAGACCCAGTACTTC
>TRBV5-1|TRBJ2-1|.|TRBD2
CASSQSGGPYNEQFF
TGCGCCAGCAGCCAGAGCGGGGGACCCTACAATGAGCAGTTCTTC
>TRBV29-1|TRBJ2-7|.|TRBD2
CSAAGARGGSEQYF
TGCAGCGCCGCAGGAGCCCGGGGGGGTAGCGAGCAGTACTTC
>TRBV7-9|TRBJ2-3|.|TRBD2
CASSFPPVERGVTDTQYF
TGTGCCAGCAGCTTCCCCCCTGTGGAGCGGGGGGTCACAGATACGCAGTATTTT
>TRBV11-2|TRBJ1-2|few|.
CASSSLLRYGYTF
TGTGCCAGCAGCTCTCTATTGCGCTATGGCTACACCTTC
>TRBV7-6|TRBJ2-1|.|.
CASSLIGVEQFF
TGTGCCAGCAGCTTAATCGGGGTTGAGCAGTTCTTC
>TRBV7-9|TRBJ2-7|.|.
CASSLVTAGLHSYEQYF
TGTGCCAGCAGCTTAGTTACCGCGGGGCTCCACTCCTACGAGCAGTACTTC
>TRBV4-1|TRBJ2-3|.|TRBD1
CASSRQGDTDTQYF
TGCGCCAGCAGTCGACAGGGAGACACAGATACGCAGTATTTT
>TRBV6-2/TRBV6-3|TRBJ1-5|.|TRBD1
CASSQGQGRIQPQHF
TGTGCCAGCAGCCAGGGACAGGGACGTATTCAGCCCCAGCATTTT
>TRBV12-3/TRBV12-4|TRBJ2-7|.|.
CASNGPGRYEQYF
TGTGCCAGCAATGGGCCCGGGAGATACGAGCAGTACTTC
>TRBV7-2|TRBJ2-2|.|TRBD1
CASSLATGAGTGELFF
TGTGCCAGCAGCTTAGCGACAGGGGCGGGCACCGGGGAGCTGTTTTTT
>TRBV9|TRBJ2-3|few|.
CASSADGRTDTQYF
TGTGCCAGCAGCGCCGACGGACGCACAGATACGCAGTATTTT